This T cell receptor beta chain was captured by sequencing in a study of post-analysis software for immune sequencing data (dated by TCRdb to 2014 to 2015). With respect to the entire study: Disease courses on record covered relapsing-remitting, secondary progressive and progressive-relapsing multiple sclerosis, though some patients had no subtype annotation. A subset of samples was prepared in parallel using single-end sample barcoding, then pooled and co-amplified after Illumina adapter ligation. The patient repertoires were compared against 11 previously published healthy control repertoires obtained from donors aged about 6 to 25 years. Results the study describes overall, beyond this receptor: Direct clustering with F measure showed strong co-clustering of samples prepared in the same batch, prompting a batch-effect correction. The multiple sclerosis patient group was slightly younger than the control group. Significantly higher frequencies in patients than in controls were found for roughly 5 TRBV segments, including TRBV5-6, TRBV5-1 and TRBV20-1. Compared with controls, multiple sclerosis patients had significantly lower normalized Chao1 diversity, a finding suggesting substantial peripheral T-cell clonal expansion.

To demonstrate the VDJtools post-analysis software, TCR beta repertoires were profiled from the peripheral blood of more than ten young patients with multiple sclerosis. The patients with multiple sclerosis were children and adolescents between roughly 6 and 17 years of age. This clonotype was seen only a few times. What this receptor recognizes is not known. One base away there is no much larger clone; base qualities are not given. The library was built by means of PCR. Sequencer: Illumina HiSeq 2500. Unique molecular identifiers were incorporated into TCR beta cDNA libraries to reduce PCR and sequencing biases. Per 1 to 10 million input T cells, 500,000 or so cDNA molecules were obtained, such that each molecule approximated one T cell. The same protocol used for the earlier healthy control dataset was applied to prepare and sequence the patient libraries. Samples belonging to the same batch were prepared together, multiplexed and sequenced on a shared HiSeq lane. The study's processing was this. MIGEC was used to process the raw barcoded reads, and molecular identifier groups with only a single read were discarded before consensus assembly and CDR3 extraction. Clonotype tables were post-analysed with VDJtools, normalizing diversity by down-sampling all datasets to the smallest sample size. In repertoire overlap clustering, CDR3 amino acid sequences, but not nucleotide sequences, were matched to correct batch-related cross-sample contamination. Using fastp trimming at Q25 and MiXCR clonotype assembly, TCRdb reanalyzed the public sequencing data and kept in-frame beta chains. CDR3 protein duplicates are merged, each entry listing the most common genes and DNA. The V and J calls were not made by the authors but by TCRdb's processing. A total of about 760,000 distinct CDR3 sequences appear in this sample, approximately 30% of them only once. The ten largest clones represent more than 0.45% of the sample.

V is cut by 2 bases and J by 1 base, and the space between the germline ends is 8 bases. CDR1 MDHEN and CDR2 SYDVKM are derived from the germline V gene. The CDR3 goes from the cysteine to the phenylalanine over 14 residues. Only CDR3 DNA remains: 42 bases, in frame from the first base. The sequencing input was blood. This chain is built from TRBV28 and TRBJ2-5; no D gene call is confident. The receptor was derived from a girl aged 5-17 years with multiple sclerosis. The CDR3 protein: CASSLPALQETQYF. The DNA reads as follows: TGTGCCAGCAGTTTACCGGCTCTCCAAGAGACCCAGTACTTC.